The sequence of this T cell receptor beta chain was determined in a study of OX40 agonist ivuxolimab in advanced cancers. Using immunoSEQ multiplex PCR, the repertoire was profiled, and TCRdb retains in-frame clones only, with some absent. The sample shows fewer than 85,000 clones, about 82% of them seen only once. Germline V gene sequence: CDR1 MNHEY, CDR2 SVGAGI. V was pared by 5 bases and J by 2 bases, with 6 bases of the junction left unmatched. The CDR3 runs to 14 residues. This chain uses TRBV6-5 with TRBJ2-7; 7 nucleotides align to TRBD2. This clonotype was obtained from an adult with an advanced solid tumor such as melanoma, head and neck, liver or kidney cancer. The sequences come from CD4+ or CD8+ T cells sorted from blood, collected in a trial of the OX40 agonist ivuxolimab. CDR3 sequence reads: CASSGRAKPYEQYF. CDR3 sequence (DNA): TGTGCCAGCAGTGGGAGGGCTAAACCCTACGAGCAGTACTTC.